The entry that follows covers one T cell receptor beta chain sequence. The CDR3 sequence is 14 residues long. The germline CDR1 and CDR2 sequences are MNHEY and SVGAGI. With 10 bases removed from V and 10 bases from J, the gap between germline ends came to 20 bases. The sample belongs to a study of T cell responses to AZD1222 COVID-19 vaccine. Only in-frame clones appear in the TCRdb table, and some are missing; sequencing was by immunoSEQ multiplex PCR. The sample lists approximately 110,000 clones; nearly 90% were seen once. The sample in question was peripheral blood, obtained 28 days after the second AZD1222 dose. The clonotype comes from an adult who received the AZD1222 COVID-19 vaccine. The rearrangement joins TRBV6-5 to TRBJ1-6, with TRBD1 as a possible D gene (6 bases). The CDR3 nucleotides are TGTGCCACTAATCTCAACAGGGTACGCTCACCCCTCCACTTT. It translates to CATNLNRVRSPLHF.